One T cell receptor beta chain is described in this entry. As yet, its antigen is unknown. From germline, CDR1 is SQVTM and CDR2 ANQGSEA. CDR3 length: 12 amino acids. V was shortened by 3 bases and J by 0 bases, with 6 bases between the two germline ends. Reverse transcription of all isolated RNA meant that expressed TCRB transcripts were sequenced. Average reads for naive, central memory and regulatory T cell samples were about 3.57 million. Repertoires were generated with immunoSEQ multiplex PCR, while TCRdb's copy carries only in-frame clones and drops some. The table lists under 150,000 clones, around 15% of them singletons. The data are from a study of beta chain features in type 1 diabetes. Study-level results: The study found that naive, central memory and Treg TCRB repertoires appeared more similar in patients than in healthy donors. Moderately but significantly shorter TCRB CDR3s were found in Type 1 diabetes patients in all four CD4+ subsets.

The single heparinised draw taken from each donor contained about 110 mL of blood on average. The rearrangement uses TRBV29-1 and TRBJ2-7, with D possibly called TRBD1 or TRBD2 (5 bases each). The sequenced sample consisted of central memory CD4+ T cells from blood. The TCR sequence derives from a man aged 18 to 29 with type 1 diabetes. As DNA, the CDR3 is TGCAGCGTTGAGGGGACCTCCTACGAGCAGTACTTC. Amino acid sequence: CSVEGTSYEQYF.